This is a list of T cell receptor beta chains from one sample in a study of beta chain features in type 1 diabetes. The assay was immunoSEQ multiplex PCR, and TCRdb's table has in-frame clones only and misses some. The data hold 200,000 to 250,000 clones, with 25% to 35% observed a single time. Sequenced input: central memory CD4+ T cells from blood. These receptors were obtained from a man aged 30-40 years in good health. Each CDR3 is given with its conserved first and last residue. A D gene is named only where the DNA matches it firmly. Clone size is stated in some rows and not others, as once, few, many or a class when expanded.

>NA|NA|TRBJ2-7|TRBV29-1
TGCAGCGTTGTCGGCAAATCGGGGCCCGACTTC
CSVVGKSGPDF
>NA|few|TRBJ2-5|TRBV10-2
TGCGCCAGCAAGGAGAACGGGGAGACCCAGTACTTC
CASKENGETQYF
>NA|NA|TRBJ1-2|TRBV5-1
TGCGCCAGCAGCAGCCAGGTCTCCTCCTATGGCTACACCTTC
CASSSQVSSYGYTF
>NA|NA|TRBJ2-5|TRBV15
TGTGCCACCAGCAGAGATCGGCAACAGGGCGCAGAGACCCAGTACTTC
CATSRDRQQGAETQYF
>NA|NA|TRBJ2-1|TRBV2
TGTGCCAGCACCGTAAGGCAGGGATCATACAATGAGCAGTTCTTC
CASTVRQGSYNEQFF
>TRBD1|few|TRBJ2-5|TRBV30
TGTGCCGGACAGGGGGAAGAGACCCAGTACTTC
CAGQGEETQYF
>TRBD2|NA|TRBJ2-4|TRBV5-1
TGCGCCAGCAGCCTGGGAGGGCCTTTAGGAAACATTCAGTACTTC
CASSLGGPLGNIQYF
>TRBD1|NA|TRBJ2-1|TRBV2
TGTGCCAGCAGTGATAGGACAGGCGATTACAATGAGCAGTTCTTC
CASSDRTGDYNEQFF
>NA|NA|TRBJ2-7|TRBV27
TGTGCCAGCAGACAGATCGCCACGTATTTTTCCTACGAGCAGTACTTC
CASRQIATYFSYEQYF
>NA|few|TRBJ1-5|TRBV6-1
TGTGCCAGCAGTGAGGTCGTCGGCTATAGCAATCAGCCCCAGCATTTT
CASSEVVGYSNQPQHF
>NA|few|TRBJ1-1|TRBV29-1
TGCAGCGTTCTCAGGGGGAACACTGAAGCTTTCTTT
CSVLRGNTEAFF
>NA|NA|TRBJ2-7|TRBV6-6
TGTGCCATCCTCATAATTAGAGCACCGCAGTACTTC
CAILIIRAPQYF
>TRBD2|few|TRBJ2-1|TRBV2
TGTGCCAGCCTACGGACTAGCGGGCTGCAGTTCTTC
CASLRTSGLQFF
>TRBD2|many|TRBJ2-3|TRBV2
TGTGCCAGCAGTGATTTTGGAGCGGGAGTTAGGCCAGATACGCAGTATTTT
CASSDFGAGVRPDTQYF
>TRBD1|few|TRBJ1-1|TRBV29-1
TGCAGCGTTTCGACAGGGAGAAACACTGAAGCTTTCTTT
CSVSTGRNTEAFF
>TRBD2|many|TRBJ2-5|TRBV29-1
TGCAGCGTTGATACTAGCGGACAAGAGACCCAGTACTTC
CSVDTSGQETQYF
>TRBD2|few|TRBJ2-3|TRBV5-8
TGTGCCAGCAGCCAAGGACTAGCGGGACCCACAGATACGCAGTATTTT
CASSQGLAGPTDTQYF
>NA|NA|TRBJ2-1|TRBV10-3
TGTGCCATCAGTGATAAAGGTAGCTCCTACAATGAGCAGTTCTTC
CAISDKGSSYNEQFF
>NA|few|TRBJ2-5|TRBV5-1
TGCGCCAGCAGCTTGGAGCCAGATGGGACCCAGTACTTC
CASSLEPDGTQYF
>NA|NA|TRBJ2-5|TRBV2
TGTGCCAGCAGGAGGACGGAGACCCAGTACTTC
CASRRTETQYF
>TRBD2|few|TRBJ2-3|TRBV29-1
TGCAGCGTTTTACGACTAGCTACAGATACGCAGTATTTT
CSVLRLATDTQYF
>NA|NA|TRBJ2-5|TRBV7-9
TGTGCCAGCAGCCGAGCGGCTATTGAGACCCAGTACTTC
CASSRAAIETQYF
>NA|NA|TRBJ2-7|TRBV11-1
TGTGCCAGCAGCCAGGGGACTCCCTCCTACGAGCAGTACTTC
CASSQGTPSYEQYF
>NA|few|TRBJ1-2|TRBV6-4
TGTGCCAGCAGTGACACCCGGGCTGATGGCTACACCTTC
CASSDTRADGYTF
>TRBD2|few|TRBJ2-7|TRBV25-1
TGTGCCAGCAGTGAACGGACTAGCGGACCCTACGAGCAGTACTTC
CASSERTSGPYEQYF
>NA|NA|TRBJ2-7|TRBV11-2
TGTGCCAGCAGCCCACCGGGACGGAGGTACGAGCAGTACTTC
CASSPPGRRYEQYF
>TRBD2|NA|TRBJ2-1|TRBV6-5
TGTGCCAGCAGTCCCCTAGCGGGGGGGACCCATGAGCAGTTCTTC
CASSPLAGGTHEQFF
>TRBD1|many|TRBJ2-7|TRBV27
TGTGCCAGCAGCCTACAGGGGCTTTACTCCTACGAGCAGTACTTC
CASSLQGLYSYEQYF
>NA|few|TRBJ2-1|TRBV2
TGTGCCAGCAGCGGCGCAAATGAGCAGTTCTTC
CASSGANEQFF
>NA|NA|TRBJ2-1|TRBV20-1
TGCAGTGCTTCGAAGAACAATGAGCAGTTCTTC
CSASKNNEQFF
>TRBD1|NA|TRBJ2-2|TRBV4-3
TGCGCCAGCAGCCAGGACAGGGCCGTGGGGGAGCTGTTTTTT
CASSQDRAVGELFF
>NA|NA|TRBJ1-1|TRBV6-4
TGTGCCAGCAGTGACTCCGCCGGTTCGGGCACTGAAGCTTTCTTT
CASSDSAGSGTEAFF
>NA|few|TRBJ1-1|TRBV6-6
TGTGCCAGCACGAATCAGGGGAACACTGAAGCTTTCTTT
CASTNQGNTEAFF
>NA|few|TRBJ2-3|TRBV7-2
TGTGCCAGCCGCCCGGGGGCCCCCACAGATACGCAGTATTTT
CASRPGAPTDTQYF
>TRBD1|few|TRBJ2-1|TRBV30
TGTGCCTGGAGTTCAACCGGACAGGGGAGCAATGAGCAGTTCTTC
CAWSSTGQGSNEQFF
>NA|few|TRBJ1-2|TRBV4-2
TGTGCCAGCAGCCAAGATCTGGGGGGGATCTATGGCTACACCTTC
CASSQDLGGIYGYTF
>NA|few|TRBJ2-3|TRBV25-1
TGTGCCAGCAGTGATGGACGACCCACAGATACGCAGTATTTT
CASSDGRPTDTQYF
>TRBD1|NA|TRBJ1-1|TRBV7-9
TGTGCCAGCAGTCGGGACAGGCCTGAAGCTTTCTTT
CASSRDRPEAFF
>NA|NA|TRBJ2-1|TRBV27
TGTGCCAGCAGTTCCGGACGGACGGGAAGCTCCTACAATGAGCAGTTCTTC
CASSSGRTGSSYNEQFF
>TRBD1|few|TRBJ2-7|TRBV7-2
TGTGCCAGCAGCTCCGACAGGGACCACGAGCAGTACTTC
CASSSDRDHEQYF
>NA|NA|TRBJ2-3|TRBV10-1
TGCGCCAGCAGTGAATGGCAGGGGAGATCAGATACGCAGTATTTT
CASSEWQGRSDTQYF
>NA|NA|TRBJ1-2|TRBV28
TGTGCCAGCAGGACGGCTAACTATGGCTACACCTTC
CASRTANYGYTF
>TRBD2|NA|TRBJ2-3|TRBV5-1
TGCGCCAGCAGCTTGGCCGTTAGCGGGCCGGGAGATACGCAGTATTTT
CASSLAVSGPGDTQYF
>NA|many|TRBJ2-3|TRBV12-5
TGTGCTAGTGCCGCCGGGGGCCGCACAGATACGCAGTATTTT
CASAAGGRTDTQYF
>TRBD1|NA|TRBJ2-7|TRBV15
TGTGCCACCAGCAGAGGCCGGGACAGGGGATCTTCCGAGCAGTACTTC
CATSRGRDRGSSEQYF
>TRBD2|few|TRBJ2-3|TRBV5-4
TGTGCCAGCAGCTCGGGCCGGACTAGCGGGGCAGATACGCAGTATTTT
CASSSGRTSGADTQYF
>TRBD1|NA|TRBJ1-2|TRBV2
TGTGCCAGCAGCCGGGACAGGGGGAGCGATGGCTACACCTTC
CASSRDRGSDGYTF
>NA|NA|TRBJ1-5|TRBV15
TGTGCCACCAGCAGAGATGGCCAGCCCCAGCATTTT
CATSRDGQPQHF